This T cell receptor (beta chain) comes out of a study of T cell responses to AZD1222 COVID-19 vaccine. Turning to the study itself: Second-dose intervals of approximately 4 or approximately 12 weeks were pooled.

Trimming left V 6 bases short and J 0 bases short, with 8 bases between. Germline assignment: CDR1 MNHEY and CDR2 SMNVEV (reference sequence). This CDR3 spans 13 amino acids. General study findings and limits: Just a handful of AZD1222 recipients tested seropositive at baseline. Clonal diversity may have been underestimated in mostly white British donors.

Measured with immunoSEQ multiplex PCR; TCRdb has only the in-frame clones, and not every one. Of 85,000 to 90,000 clones in the sample, approximately 89% were seen once. A note on this clone: Its antigen is currently unknown.

Sequenced here: peripheral blood, sampled on day 0 of AZD1222 vaccination. The rearrangement uses TRBV27 and TRBJ1-1; D is possibly TRBD1 (5 bases). The sequence was collected from an adult in good health. The CDR3 here is CASRTAMNTEAFF. The CDR3 DNA sequence: TGTGCCAGCAGGACAGCGATGAACACTGAAGCTTTCTTT.